The clone carrying this TCR beta chain has just one count. Its antigen is not identified. The method was immunoSEQ multiplex PCR; TCRdb's version includes in-frame clones alone and lacks a portion of them. This sample carries tens of thousands of clones, 60% to 80% of them seen once, and the ten largest clones take around 2.1%. This entry is derived from a study of vaccination effects on CD4 cells after COVID-19. The V and J ends lost 6 bases and 6 bases, in that order; junction bases with no gene match: 6. The germline V gene has CDR1 MNHEY and CDR2 SVGAGI. This CDR3 is 15 amino acids long. Having been cultured for around nine days, the cells underwent CD4+ T cell isolation.

The sequence was obtained from a human donor who received a COVID-19 vaccine. The chain is built from TRBV6-5 and TRBJ2-2; 11 nucleotides match TRBD1. Sequenced material: CD4+ T cells from PBMCs cultured without peptide, taken before COVID-19 vaccination. CDR3 coding DNA: TGTGCCAGCAGACGCGGACAGGGGGCTGCCGGGGAGCTGTTTTTT. Translation gives CASRRGQGAAGELFF.